The 28 T cell receptor beta chains in this list originate from one sample, sequenced in a study of cytomegalovirus exposure and HLA in healthy donors. The PCR ran on 60 Vbeta and 13 Jbeta primers. The method was immunoSEQ multiplex PCR; TCRdb's version includes in-frame clones alone and lacks a portion of them. The sample has hundreds of thousands of clones; 83% are singletons. Sequenced: PBMCs. The receptors were sampled from a girl between 5 and 17 years old in good health and CMV-seronegative.

The chain combines TRBV30 with TRBJ2-5; 9 bases fit TRBD2. The junction had 8 bases not matched to a gene; V was cut back by 4 bases and J by 5 bases. The CDR3 sequence is 14 residues long. Germline CDR1 and CDR2: GTSNPN and SVGIG (reference sequence). The CDR3 is CAWTSGTLEETQYF. Here the CDR3 DNA reads TGTGCCTGGACTAGCGGGACCCTCGAGGAGACCCAGTACTTC.

This chain joins TRBV2 and TRBJ2-3; tentatively, D is TRBD2 (6 bases). The germline CDR1 and CDR2 sequences are SNHLY and FYNNEI. Trimming pared 7 bases from V and 0 bases from J, leaving 14 bases between. This CDR3 comprises 15 residues. The DNA of the CDR3 is TGTGCCAGCAACGCTCTAGCGTCTAGCACAGATACGCAGTATTTT. This sequence encodes CASNALASSTDTQYF.

This chain connects TRBV5-1 to TRBJ2-1; D perhaps matches TRBD2 (6 bases). The CDR3 consists of 15 residues. Trimming left V 0 bases short and J 1 base short, with 8 bases between. Germline lookup yields CDR1 SGHRS and CDR2 YFSETQ. The CDR3 DNA reads as TGCGCCAGCAGCTTGGAGCGGGCGTCCTACAATGAGCAGTTCTTC. This gives the protein CASSLERASYNEQFF.

The chain recombines TRBV28 with TRBJ2-5; the D gene is possibly TRBD1 (6 bases). CDR1 is MDHEN and CDR2 is SYDVKM in the germline V gene. The V gene lost 3 bases and the J gene lost 2 bases, with 19 bases spanning the gap. This CDR3 has 17 amino acids. As DNA, the CDR3 is TGTGCCAGCAGTTTTAGACCCCAGGGGCTGGGGCAAGAGACCCAGTACTTC. Its translation: CASSFRPQGLGQETQYF. Full variable domain (rest looked up from reference TRBV28 and TRBJ2-5): DVKVTQSSRYLVKRTGEKVFLECVQDMDHENMFWYRQDPGLGLRLIYFSYDVKMKEKGDIPEGYSVSREKKERFSLILESASTNQTSMYLCASSFRPQGLGQETQYFGPGTRLLVL.

This clone appeared a few times. This chain joins TRBV6-4 and TRBJ1-2; TRBD1 matches 7 bases. The J segment lost 4 bases and the V segment lost 3 bases, leaving 2 bases of the junction unmatched. In germline, CDR1 is MRHNA, CDR2 SNTAGT. The CDR3 is 13 residues long. In nucleotides, the CDR3 is TGTGCCAGCAGTGATGGGGACAGCTATGGCTACACCTTC. Its protein is CASSDGDSYGYTF.

In its sample, this clone was seen a few times. V usage is TRBV7-6 and J usage is TRBJ1-5; D is unresolved. Per germline, CDR1 SGHVS and CDR2 FNYEAQ. Trimming took 0 bases from V and 0 from J, leaving 9 bases between them. The CDR3 is 16 residues long. The chain's CDR3 is CASSLAVGGSNQPQHF. The CDR3 DNA follows: TGTGCCAGCAGCTTAGCAGTAGGAGGTAGCAATCAGCCCCAGCATTTT.

The chain uses TRBV4-1 and TRBJ1-1; 7 nucleotides line up with TRBD1. CDR3 length: 16 amino acids. Germline loops: CDR1 MGHRA, CDR2 YSYEKL. V was clipped by 4 bases and J by 3 bases; unmatched bases: 11. CDR3 in amino acids: CASSPQQGKRDTEAFF. In DNA form, the CDR3 reads TGCGCCAGCAGCCCGCAACAGGGGAAACGGGACACTGAAGCTTTCTTT.

This clone was detected once. The chain recombines TRBV5-4 with TRBJ1-1; the match to TRBD1 covers 8 bases. There are 15 residues in the CDR3. The germline V gene has CDR1 SGHNT and CDR2 YYREEE (reference sequence). The V gene end was trimmed by 4 bases and the J gene end by 11 bases; junction bases not matched to a gene: 16. This CDR3 reads CASSVALQGAYRAFF. Here the CDR3 DNA reads TGTGCCAGCAGCGTAGCCTTGCAGGGGGCGTACAGGGCTTTCTTT.

This clone came up a few times. The chain links TRBV5-1 to TRBJ2-1; 7 positions agree with TRBD1. Per the germline V gene, CDR1 is SGHRS and CDR2 is YFSETQ. V shed 3 bases and J 12 bases; nucleotides not matched to a gene: 9. This CDR3 comprises 13 residues. The CDR3 region has the DNA TGCGCCAGCAGCTCGACAGGGAATGGCGTGCAGTTCTTC. This translates into CASSSTGNGVQFF. Drawing the rest from reference TRBV5-1 and TRBJ2-1, the complete variable domain is KAGVTQTPRYLIKTRGQQVTLSCSPISGHRSVSWYQQTPGQGLQFLFEYFSETQRNKGNFPGRFSGRQFSNSRSEMNVSTLELGDSALYLCASSSTGNGVQFFGPGTRLTVL.

As concerns this clone: Other DNA sequences in this specimen translate into the identical CDR3. The chain carries TRBV4-1 and TRBJ2-3; 9 bases match TRBD2. Germline V gene lookup returns CDR1 MGHRA and CDR2 YSYEKL. With V trimmed by 5 bases and J by 5 bases, 8 bases remained unmatched. The CDR3 spans 15 residues. The CDR3 DNA sequence: TGCGCCAGCAGCGGCGAGCGGGGGGTTAAAGATACGCAGTATTTT. Amino acid sequence: CASSGERGVKDTQYF.

This clone showed up just a few times. This chain uses TRBV6-1 with TRBJ2-6; D is unresolved. Germline lookup yields CDR1 MNHNS and CDR2 SASEGT. Trimming took 11 bases from V and 7 from J, leaving 12 bases between them. The CDR3 covers 12 residues. CDR3 sequence: CAVHSLANVLTF. The CDR3 nucleotides are TGTGCCGTCCACAGCCTAGCCAACGTCCTGACTTTC.

V gene TRBV5-4 combines with J gene TRBJ1-1, with a tentative D call TRBD1 (5 bases). Trimming stripped 0 bases from V and 3 bases from J, with 18 bases between. CDR1 and CDR2 from the germline V gene are SGHNT and YYREEE (reference sequence). The CDR3 spans 17 residues. In nucleotides, the CDR3 is TGTGCCAGCAGCTTGGCCATGGGGGGGGTGAGGGACACTGAAGCTTTCTTT. Its translation: CASSLAMGGVRDTEAFF.

The chain couples TRBV21-1 to TRBJ1-4; the tabulated D call, TRBD1, remains unverified against the DNA. TRBV21-1 is labeled a pseudogene. This CDR3 comprises 18 residues. CDR3 amino acids: CASSKDQDRGSTNEKLFF. CDR3 nucleotides: TGTGCCAGCAGCAAAGATCAGGACAGGGGATCCACTAATGAAAAACTGTTTTTT.

This chain joins TRBV6-1 and TRBJ2-3; 10 bases line up with TRBD2. Losses at the gene ends were 4 bases for V and 8 bases for J; bases not matched to a gene: 12. Per germline, CDR1 MNHNS and CDR2 SASEGT. CDR3 length: 16 residues. CDR3 residues: CASSGTSGTLGGTQYF. In DNA form, the CDR3 reads TGTGCCAGCAGTGGGACTAGCGGAACACTTGGGGGTACGCAGTATTTT.

This clone has only a few counts. The V call is TRBV13, the J call TRBJ2-7, with TRBD2 identical over 7 bases. Per the germline V gene, CDR1 is PRHDT and CDR2 is FYEKMQ (reference sequence). Unmatched junction bases numbered 11, after V lost 5 bases and J lost 7 bases. The CDR3 covers 14 residues. This chain's CDR3 is CASSLGEGKGEQYF. The CDR3 region has the DNA TGTGCCAGCAGCCTCGGGGAGGGTAAGGGGGAGCAGTACTTC.

This clone was counted a few times. The chain recombines TRBV6-6 with TRBJ1-1, with a tentative D call TRBD1 (5 bases). The CDR3 runs 12 residues. Germline lookup yields CDR1 MNHNY and CDR2 SVGAGI (reference sequence). V was shortened by 6 bases and J by 3 bases, with 8 bases between the two germline ends. This CDR3 reads CASSTGYTEAFF. For the CDR3, the DNA is TGTGCCAGCAGCACAGGTTACACTGAAGCTTTCTTT.

The chain couples TRBV10-2 to TRBJ1-5, with D hard to call. Germline-derived CDR1 and CDR2 are WSHSY and SAAADI. V lost 6 bases to trimming and J lost 1 base, with 10 bases between them. CDR3 length equals 14 residues. CDR3 amino acids: CASSPQLSNQPQHF. The CDR3 bases are TGCGCCAGCAGCCCTCAGTTGAGCAATCAGCCCCAGCATTTT.

The rearrangement uses TRBV4-1 and TRBJ1-4; perhaps TRBD1 as D (6 bases). The CDR3 extends over 16 amino acids. V shed 4 bases and J shed 4 bases, with 16 bases lying between them. CDR1 is MGHRA, CDR2 YSYEKL, per germline. CDR3 bases: TGCGCCAGCAGCCCCGATCGGGGCAGGGGTAATGAAAAACTGTTTTTT. It translates to CASSPDRGRGNEKLFF.

Only one count was recorded for this clone. V usage is TRBV27 and J usage is TRBJ2-1; D ambiguous. CDR1 and CDR2 (germline): MNHEY, SMNVEV (reference sequence). This CDR3 is built from 13 residues. V was cut by 3 bases and J by 9 bases, with 12 bases left in between. CDR3 in DNA: TGTGCCAGCAGTTTCGGCCCGACGGGTGAGCAGTTCTTC. Translated, it gives CASSFGPTGEQFF.

The genes are TRBV7-8 and TRBJ2-4, with TRBD1 matching 7 bases. Germline loops: CDR1 SGHVS, CDR2 FQNEAQ. With 0 bases clipped from V and 0 bases from J, the junction kept 8 bases outside the gene matches. This CDR3 is 18 amino acids long. The CDR3 DNA follows: TGTGCCAGCAGCTTAGCCACGGACAGGCCCCGAGCCAAAAACATTCAGTACTTC. Amino acid sequence: CASSLATDRPRAKNIQYF.

This chain joins TRBV9 and TRBJ1-2; 12 bases fit TRBD1. J lost 8 bases, V lost 4 bases, and 15 bases had no gene match. This CDR3 has 17 amino acids. The V gene's germline CDR1 is SGDLS and CDR2 YYNGEE. For the CDR3, the DNA is TGTGCCAGCAGCTTAGGGTTGAGGGACAGGGGGCTCGGGGGCTACACCTTC. Amino acids: CASSLGLRDRGLGGYTF.

This clone has a handful of counts. The chain couples TRBV7-2 to TRBJ1-3; maybe TRBD1 (6 bases). V was trimmed by 2 bases and J by 1 base, leaving 18 bases between them. The CDR3 runs 18 residues. CDR1 SGHTA and CDR2 FQGNSA come from the germline V gene. This CDR3 reads CASSLRSAGVLSGNTIYF. CDR3 nucleotides: TGTGCCAGCAGCTTAAGATCAGCAGGGGTGTTATCTGGAAACACCATATATTTT.

The V call is TRBV27, the J call TRBJ2-7; TRBD2 aligns across 7 bases. The CDR3 extends over 14 amino acids. The V gene end was trimmed by 6 bases and the J gene end by 3 bases; junction bases not matched to a gene: 8. The germline V gene has CDR1 MNHEY and CDR2 SMNVEV (reference sequence). This CDR3 is CASSPGTGGYEQYF. In DNA form, the CDR3 reads TGTGCCAGCAGCCCCGGGACGGGAGGCTACGAGCAGTACTTC.

The rearrangement uses TRBV28 and TRBJ1-2; 8 bases are shared with TRBD1. The CDR3 consists of 17 residues. Unmatched junction bases numbered 15, after V lost 1 base and J lost 8 bases. CDR1 is MDHEN, CDR2 SYDVKM, per germline. The CDR3 spells CASSLFPGQALFSGYTF. The CDR3 region has the DNA TGTGCCAGCAGTTTATTCCCGGGACAGGCTCTTTTCTCGGGCTACACCTTC.

This clone was seen a single time. The genes are TRBV11-1 and TRBJ2-3; 8 positions match TRBD1. The length of the CDR3 is 16 residues. Germline values: CDR1 SGHAT, CDR2 FQDESV (reference sequence). V dropped 5 bases and J dropped 4; count of bases not matched to a gene: 11. This chain's CDR3 is CASSRRGQGRPDTQYF. CDR3 bases: TGTGCCAGCAGCCGACGAGGACAGGGAAGACCAGATACGCAGTATTTT.

The chain combines TRBV11-1 with TRBJ1-2, with 9 bases aligning to TRBD1. CDR3 length equals 14 residues. Trimming at V came to 5 bases and at J to 3 bases, leaving 4 bases not matched to a gene. Germline loops: CDR1 SGHAT, CDR2 FQDESV (reference sequence). The CDR3 nucleotides read TGTGCCAGCAGCCACGGACAGGGGTACTATGGCTACACCTTC. Residues: CASSHGQGYYGYTF.

The chain links TRBV20-1 to TRBJ2-1; D perhaps matches TRBD2 (6 bases). The CDR3 extends over 11 amino acids. Germline CDR1 reads DFQATT; CDR2 reads SNEGSKA (reference sequence). DNA for the CDR3: TGCGGCCGGGTGGGAGGCAGTGAGCAGTTCTTC. Its translation is CGRVGGSEQFF.

This chain connects TRBV20-1 to TRBJ2-3, with D possibly TRBD1 on 5 matching bases. V lost 7 bases to trimming and J lost 5 bases, with 10 bases between them. Germline V gene data show CDR1 as DFQATT and CDR2 as SNEGSKA (reference sequence). This CDR3 has 11 amino acids. The CDR3 spells CSGMTVDTQYF. CDR3 sequence (DNA): TGCAGTGGAATGACAGTAGATACGCAGTATTTT.